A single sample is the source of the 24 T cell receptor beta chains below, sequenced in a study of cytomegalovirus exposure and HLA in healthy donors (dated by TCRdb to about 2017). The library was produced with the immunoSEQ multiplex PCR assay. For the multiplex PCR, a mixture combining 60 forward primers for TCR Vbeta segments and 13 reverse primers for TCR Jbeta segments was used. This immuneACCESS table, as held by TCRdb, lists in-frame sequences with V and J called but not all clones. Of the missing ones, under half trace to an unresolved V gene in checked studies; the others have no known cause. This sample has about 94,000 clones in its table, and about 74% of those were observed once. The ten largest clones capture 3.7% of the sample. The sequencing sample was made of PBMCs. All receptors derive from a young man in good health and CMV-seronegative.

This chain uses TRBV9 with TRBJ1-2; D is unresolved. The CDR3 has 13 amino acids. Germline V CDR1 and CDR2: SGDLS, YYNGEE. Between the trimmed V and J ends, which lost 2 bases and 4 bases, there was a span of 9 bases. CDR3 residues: CASSVNFGYGYTF. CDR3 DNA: TGTGCCAGCAGCGTTAATTTCGGCTATGGCTACACCTTC.

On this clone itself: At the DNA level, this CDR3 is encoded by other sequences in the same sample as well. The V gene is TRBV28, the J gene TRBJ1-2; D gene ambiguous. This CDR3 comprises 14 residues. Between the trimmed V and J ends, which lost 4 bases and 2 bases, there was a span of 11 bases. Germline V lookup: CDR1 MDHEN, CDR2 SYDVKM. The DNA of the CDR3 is TGTGCCAGCAGTTCACCGACGGGAAACTATGGCTACACCTTC. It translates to CASSSPTGNYGYTF.

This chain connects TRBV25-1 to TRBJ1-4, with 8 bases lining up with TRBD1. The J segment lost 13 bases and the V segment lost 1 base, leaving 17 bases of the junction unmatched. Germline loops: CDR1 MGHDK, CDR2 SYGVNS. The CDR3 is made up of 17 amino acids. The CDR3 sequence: CASSESRTGRPRAGLFF. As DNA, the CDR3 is TGTGCCAGCAGTGAATCCCGGACAGGGCGCCCGCGTGCGGGACTGTTTTTT.

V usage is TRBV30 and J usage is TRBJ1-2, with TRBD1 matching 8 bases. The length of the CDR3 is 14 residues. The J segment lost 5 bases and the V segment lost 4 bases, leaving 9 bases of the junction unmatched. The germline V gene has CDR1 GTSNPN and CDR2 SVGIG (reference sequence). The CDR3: CAWTRDRGLYGYTF. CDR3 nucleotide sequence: TGTGCCTGGACGAGAGACAGGGGACTGTATGGCTACACCTTC.

In DNA form, the CDR3 reads TGTGCCAGCAGCCGGGAGGCGAACACTGAAGCTTTCTTT. Its translation is CASSREANTEAFF. The chain combines TRBV7-9 with TRBJ1-1; the D is unclear. V gave up 5 bases and J gave up 1 base, with 8 bases separating them. The V gene's germline CDR1 is SEHNR and CDR2 FQNEAQ (reference sequence). This CDR3 has 13 amino acids.

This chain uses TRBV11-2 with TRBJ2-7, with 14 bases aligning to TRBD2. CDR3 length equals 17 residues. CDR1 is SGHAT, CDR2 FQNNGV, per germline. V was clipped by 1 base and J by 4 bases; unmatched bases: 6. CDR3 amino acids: CASSLVLTSGRVYEQYF. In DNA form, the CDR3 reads TGTGCCAGCAGCTTAGTTTTGACTAGCGGGAGGGTATACGAGCAGTACTTC.

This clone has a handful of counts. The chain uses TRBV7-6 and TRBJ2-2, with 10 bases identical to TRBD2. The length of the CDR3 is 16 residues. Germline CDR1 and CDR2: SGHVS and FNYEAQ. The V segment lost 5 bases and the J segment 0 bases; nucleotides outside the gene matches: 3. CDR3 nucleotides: TGTGCCAGCAGCCCGAGCGGGGGGGCGAACACCGGGGAGCTGTTTTTT. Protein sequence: CASSPSGGANTGELFF.

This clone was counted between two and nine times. For the CDR3, the DNA is TGTGCCAGCAGTTCTGACGGGACTAGCGGAAGCTCCTACAATGAGCAGTTCTTC. It translates to CASSSDGTSGSSYNEQFF. V usage is TRBV28 and J usage is TRBJ2-1; 11 nucleotides align to TRBD2. V dropped 4 bases and J dropped 0; count of bases not matched to a gene: 8. The CDR3 sequence is 18 residues long. Germline V lookup: CDR1 MDHEN, CDR2 SYDVKM.

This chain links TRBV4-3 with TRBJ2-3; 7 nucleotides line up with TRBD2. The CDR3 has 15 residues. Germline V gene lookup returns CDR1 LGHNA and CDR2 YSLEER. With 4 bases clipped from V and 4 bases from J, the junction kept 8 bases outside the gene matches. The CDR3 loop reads CASSPGGGAADTQYF. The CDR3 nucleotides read TGCGCCAGCAGCCCTGGGGGGGGAGCGGCAGATACGCAGTATTTT.

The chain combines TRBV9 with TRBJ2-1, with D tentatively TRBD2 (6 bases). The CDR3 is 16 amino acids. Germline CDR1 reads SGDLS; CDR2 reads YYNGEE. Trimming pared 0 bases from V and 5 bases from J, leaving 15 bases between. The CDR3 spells CASSVGTAGRNNEQFF. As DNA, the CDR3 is TGTGCCAGCAGCGTAGGAACAGCGGGCCGTAACAATGAGCAGTTCTTC.

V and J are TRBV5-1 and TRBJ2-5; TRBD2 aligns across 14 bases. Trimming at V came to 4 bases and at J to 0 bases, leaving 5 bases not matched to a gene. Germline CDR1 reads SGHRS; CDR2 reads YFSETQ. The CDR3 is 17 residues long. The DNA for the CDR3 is TGCGCCAGCAGCCCCGGACTAGCGGGAGGATACCAAGAGACCCAGTACTTC. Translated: CASSPGLAGGYQETQYF. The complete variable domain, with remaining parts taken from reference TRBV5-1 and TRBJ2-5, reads KAGVTQTPRYLIKTRGQQVTLSCSPISGHRSVSWYQQTPGQGLQFLFEYFSETQRNKGNFPGRFSGRQFSNSRSEMNVSTLELGDSALYLCASSPGLAGGYQETQYFGPGTRLLVL.

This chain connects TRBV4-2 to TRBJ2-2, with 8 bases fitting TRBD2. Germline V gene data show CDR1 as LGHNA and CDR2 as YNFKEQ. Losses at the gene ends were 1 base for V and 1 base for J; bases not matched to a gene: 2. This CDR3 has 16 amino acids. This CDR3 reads CASSQGSGGNTGELFF. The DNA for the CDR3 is TGTGCCAGCAGCCAAGGCAGCGGGGGGAACACCGGGGAGCTGTTTTTT.

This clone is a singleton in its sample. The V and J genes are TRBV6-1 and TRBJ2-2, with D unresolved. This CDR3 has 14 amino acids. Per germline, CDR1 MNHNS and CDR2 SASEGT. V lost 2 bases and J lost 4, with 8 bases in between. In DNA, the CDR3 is TGTGCCAGCAGTGAACTCATGAGCACCGGGGAGCTGTTTTTT. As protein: CASSELMSTGELFF.

CDR3 sequence: CASSSGQGSTDTQYF. For the CDR3, the DNA is TGCGCCAGCAGCTCGGGACAGGGGTCGACAGATACGCAGTATTTT. J is TRBJ2-3 and V is TRBV5-1; 10 nucleotides match TRBD1. V was pared by 3 bases and J by 3 bases, with 4 bases of the junction left unmatched. Germline values: CDR1 SGHRS, CDR2 YFSETQ. The CDR3 has 15 residues.

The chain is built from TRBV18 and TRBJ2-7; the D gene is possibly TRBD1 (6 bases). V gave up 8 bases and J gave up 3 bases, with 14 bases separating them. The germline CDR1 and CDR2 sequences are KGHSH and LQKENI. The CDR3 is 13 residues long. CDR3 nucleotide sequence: TGTGCCAGCGAACAGGGACAAAACTACGAGCAGTACTTC. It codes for CASEQGQNYEQYF.

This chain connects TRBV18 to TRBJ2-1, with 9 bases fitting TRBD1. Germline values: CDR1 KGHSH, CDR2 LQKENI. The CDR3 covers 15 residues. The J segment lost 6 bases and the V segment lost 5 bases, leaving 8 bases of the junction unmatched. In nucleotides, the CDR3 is TGTGCCAGCTCATCTTCGGGACAGGGACGCAATGAGCAGTTCTTC. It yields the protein CASSSSGQGRNEQFF.

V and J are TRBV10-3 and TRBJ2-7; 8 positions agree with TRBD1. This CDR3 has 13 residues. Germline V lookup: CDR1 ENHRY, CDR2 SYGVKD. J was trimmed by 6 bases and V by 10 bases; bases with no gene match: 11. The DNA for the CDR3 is TGTGCCACCATCGGACAGGGTCTCTCCGAGCAGTACTTC. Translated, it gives CATIGQGLSEQYF.

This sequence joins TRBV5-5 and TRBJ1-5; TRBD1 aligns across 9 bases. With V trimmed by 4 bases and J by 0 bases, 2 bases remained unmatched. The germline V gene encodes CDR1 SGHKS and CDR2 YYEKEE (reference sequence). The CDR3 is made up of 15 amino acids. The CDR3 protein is CASSDRGTSNQPQHF. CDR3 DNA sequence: TGTGCCAGCAGCGACAGGGGGACTAGCAATCAGCCCCAGCATTTT.

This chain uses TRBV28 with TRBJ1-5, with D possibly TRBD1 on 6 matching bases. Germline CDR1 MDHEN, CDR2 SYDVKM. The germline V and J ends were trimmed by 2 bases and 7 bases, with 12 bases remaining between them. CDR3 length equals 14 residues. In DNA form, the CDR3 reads TGTGCCAGCAGTTTAACAGGGCCTGGGCAGCCCCAGCATTTT. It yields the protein CASSLTGPGQPQHF.

Here the CDR3 reads CASSRTSSNTGELFF. CDR3 in DNA: TGTGCCAGCAGCCGGACTAGCAGTAACACCGGGGAGCTGTTTTTT. This chain uses TRBV11-2 with TRBJ2-2; 8 bases match TRBD2. With 5 bases clipped from V and 2 bases from J, the junction kept 4 bases outside the gene matches. The CDR3 sequence is 15 residues long. The germline V gene encodes CDR1 SGHAT and CDR2 FQNNGV.

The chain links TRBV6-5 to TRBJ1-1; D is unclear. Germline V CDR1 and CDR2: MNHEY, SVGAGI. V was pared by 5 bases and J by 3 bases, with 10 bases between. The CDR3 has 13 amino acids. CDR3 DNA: TGTGCCAGCAGTCGAAAGACTCACACTGAAGCTTTCTTT. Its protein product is CASSRKTHTEAFF.

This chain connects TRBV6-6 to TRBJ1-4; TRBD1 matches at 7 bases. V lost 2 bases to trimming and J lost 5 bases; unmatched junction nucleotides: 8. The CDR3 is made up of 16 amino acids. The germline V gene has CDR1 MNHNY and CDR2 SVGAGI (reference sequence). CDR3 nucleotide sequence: TGTGCCAGCAGTTACAGCGGAGAGGGGGCGAATGAAAAACTGTTTTTT. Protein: CASSYSGEGANEKLFF.

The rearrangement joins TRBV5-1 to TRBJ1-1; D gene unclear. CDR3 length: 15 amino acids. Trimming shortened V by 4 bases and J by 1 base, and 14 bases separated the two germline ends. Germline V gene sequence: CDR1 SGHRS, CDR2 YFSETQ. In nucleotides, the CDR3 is TGCGCCAGCAGCCTATTTGGGCAGGAGAACACTGAAGCTTTCTTT. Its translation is CASSLFGQENTEAFF. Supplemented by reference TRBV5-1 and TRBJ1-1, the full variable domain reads KAGVTQTPRYLIKTRGQQVTLSCSPISGHRSVSWYQQTPGQGLQFLFEYFSETQRNKGNFPGRFSGRQFSNSRSEMNVSTLELGDSALYLCASSLFGQENTEAFFGQGTRLTVV.

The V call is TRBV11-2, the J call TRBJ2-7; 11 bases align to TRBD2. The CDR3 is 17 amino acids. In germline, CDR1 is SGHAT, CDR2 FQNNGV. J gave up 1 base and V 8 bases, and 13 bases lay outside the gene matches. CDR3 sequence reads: CASGPSSGRPGSYEQYF. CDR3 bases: TGTGCCAGCGGACCATCTAGCGGGAGGCCTGGTTCCTACGAGCAGTACTTC.